Below, 2 T cell receptor beta chains from the same sample are listed, as sequenced in a study of T cells after yellow fever vaccination. TCRdb re-called the 5' RACE reads through MiXCR, storing one row per CDR3 protein. The sample has about 580,000 distinct CDR3 sequences; about a sixth are singletons. The sequenced sample was PBMCs, obtained more than 4 days after the first yellow fever vaccination. The receptor source for this set is a man in his late teens or twenties who received the YFV17D yellow fever vaccine.

This clonotype was picked up a small number of times. CDR3 nucleotides: TGTGCCAGCACCTACAGGGGGCACGGCTACACCTTC. This codes for CASTYRGHGYTF. The rearrangement uses TRBV12-3 or TRBV12-4 and TRBJ1-2, with 9 bases fitting TRBD1. This CDR3 contains 12 residues. Germline trimming cut 7 bases from V and 8 bases from J; bases unmatched to any gene: 5.

The CDR3 DNA is TGTGCCAGCAAGGGGGGCACAGATACGCAGTATTTT. It encodes CASKGGTDTQYF. The chain is built from TRBV9 and TRBJ2-3; a weak D match, TRBD1 (6 bases). The V gene's germline CDR1 is SGDLS and CDR2 YYNGEE. The CDR3 spans 12 residues. The germline V and J ends were trimmed by 6 bases and 1 base, with 6 bases remaining between them.